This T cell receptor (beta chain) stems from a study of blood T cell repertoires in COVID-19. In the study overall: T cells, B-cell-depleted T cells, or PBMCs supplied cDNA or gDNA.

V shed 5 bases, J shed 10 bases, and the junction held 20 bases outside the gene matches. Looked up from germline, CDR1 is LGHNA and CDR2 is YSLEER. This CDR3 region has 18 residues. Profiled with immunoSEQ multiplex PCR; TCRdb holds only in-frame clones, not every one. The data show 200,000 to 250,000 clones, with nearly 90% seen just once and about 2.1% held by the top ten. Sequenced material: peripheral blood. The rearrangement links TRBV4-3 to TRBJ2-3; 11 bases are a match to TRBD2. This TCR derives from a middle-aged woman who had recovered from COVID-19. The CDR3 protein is CASSLHTPTSGGGVAQYF. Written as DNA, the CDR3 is TGCGCCAGCAGCTTACACACCCCAACTAGCGGGGGCGGGGTTGCGCAGTATTTT.